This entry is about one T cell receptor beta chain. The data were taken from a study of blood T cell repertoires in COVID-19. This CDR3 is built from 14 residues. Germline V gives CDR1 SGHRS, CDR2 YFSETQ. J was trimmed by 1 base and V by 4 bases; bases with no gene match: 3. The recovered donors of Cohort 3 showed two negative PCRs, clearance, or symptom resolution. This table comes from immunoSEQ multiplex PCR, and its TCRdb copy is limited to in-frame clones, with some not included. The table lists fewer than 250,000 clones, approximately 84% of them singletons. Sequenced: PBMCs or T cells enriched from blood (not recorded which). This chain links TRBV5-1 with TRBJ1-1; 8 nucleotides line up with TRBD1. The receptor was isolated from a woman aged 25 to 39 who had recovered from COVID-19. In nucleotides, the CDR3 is TGCGCCAGCAGCGCACAGGGGGGGAACACTGAAGCTTTCTTT. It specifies CASSAQGGNTEAFF.